What follows are 32 T cell receptor beta chains derived from one specimen sequenced in a study of blood T cell repertoires in COVID-19. Produced via immunoSEQ multiplex PCR; TCRdb's table is partial and in-frame only. The table includes about 220,000 clones, roughly 86% detected once. The sequenced sample was PBMCs or T cells enriched from blood (not recorded which). These TCRs come from a woman in her 30s with acute COVID-19.

This chain connects TRBV29-1 to TRBJ1-1; TRBD1 is a possible D gene (5 bases). This CDR3 has 13 residues. Germline V gene data show CDR1 as SQVTM and CDR2 as ANQGSEA. Between the trimmed V and J ends, which lost 5 bases and 3 bases, there was a span of 13 bases. CDR3: CSVQGGGDTEAFF. The CDR3, as DNA: TGCAGCGTTCAGGGTGGTGGGGACACTGAAGCTTTCTTT.

This sequence joins TRBV27 and TRBJ1-1; D not certain. V was clipped by 0 bases and J by 6 bases, with 17 bases between them. Germline assignment: CDR1 MNHEY and CDR2 SMNVEV (reference sequence). CDR3 length: 16 residues. The CDR3 here is CASSLSAEGVGAEAFF. The CDR3 DNA reads TGTGCCAGCAGTTTATCGGCGGAGGGAGTCGGGGCTGAAGCTTTCTTT.

This chain connects TRBV2 to TRBJ1-6; tentatively, D is TRBD1 (6 bases). This CDR3 is 15 amino acids long. V was trimmed by 7 bases and J by 8 bases, leaving 18 bases between them. The germline V gene has CDR1 SNHLY and CDR2 FYNNEI. The CDR3 sequence is CASKKVSGDDSPLHF. Written as DNA, the CDR3 is TGTGCCAGCAAAAAGGTTTCAGGGGACGATTCACCCCTCCACTTT.

The chain employs TRBV11-2 and TRBJ2-3; 9 bases are shared with TRBD1. Germline CDR1 is SGHAT and CDR2 is FQNNGV. With 5 bases clipped from V and 6 bases from J, the junction kept 12 bases outside the gene matches. This CDR3 is 16 amino acids long. This chain's CDR3 is CASSRPGQGSSDTQYF. The CDR3 nucleotides are TGTGCCAGCAGCCGACCGGGACAGGGATCTTCCGATACGCAGTATTTT.

V gene TRBV27 combines with J gene TRBJ1-1; 7 bases map to TRBD1. The V gene's germline CDR1 is MNHEY and CDR2 SMNVEV (reference sequence). The J segment lost 1 base and the V segment lost 0 bases, leaving 8 bases of the junction unmatched. The CDR3 is 17 residues long. The CDR3: CASSLSSSAGGNTEAFF. The DNA of the CDR3 is TGTGCCAGCAGTTTATCGTCCTCCGCAGGGGGGAACACTGAAGCTTTCTTT.

The rearrangement joins TRBV2 to TRBJ1-2, with D uncertain. CDR1 and CDR2 (germline): SNHLY, FYNNEI. The length of the CDR3 is 15 residues. The V and J ends lost 1 base and 6 bases respectively, with 15 bases between them. The DNA for the CDR3 is TGTGCCAGCAGTGAAGAAACGCGGGCGGAGGATGGCTACACCTTC. Its protein product is CASSEETRAEDGYTF.

The J gene is TRBJ2-3, the V gene TRBV6-1; D gene ambiguous. The CDR3 has 15 amino acids. Germline-derived CDR1 and CDR2 are MNHNS and SASEGT. Trimming removed 1 base at V and 4 bases at J, with 12 bases between. The CDR3 region is CASSEEPIIADTQYF. DNA of the CDR3: TGTGCCAGCAGTGAAGAGCCTATTATCGCAGATACGCAGTATTTT.

This sequence joins TRBV2 and TRBJ1-3; D perhaps matches TRBD1 (6 bases). CDR1 is SNHLY and CDR2 is FYNNEI in the germline V gene. This CDR3 is built from 14 residues. V lost 3 bases and J 4 bases, leaving 10 bases between the germline ends. The CDR3 DNA follows: TGTGCCAGCAGTGAGGGGGCAGAAGGAAACACCATATATTTT. It specifies CASSEGAEGNTIYF.

The chain uses TRBV7-9 and TRBJ1-2; 8 bases agree with TRBD1. J gave up 8 bases and V 1 base, and 12 bases lay outside the gene matches. CDR1 is SEHNR, CDR2 FQNEAQ, per germline (reference sequence). The CDR3 has 16 amino acids. DNA for the CDR3: TGTGCCAGCAGCTTAGAACGTGGCAGGGGGCTAAGGGGCTACACCTTC. Protein product: CASSLERGRGLRGYTF. Complete variable domain (other parts from reference TRBV7-9 and TRBJ1-2): DTGVSQNPRHKITKRGQNVTFRCDPISEHNRLYWYRQTLGQGPEFLTYFQNEAQLEKSRLLSDRFSAERPKGSFSTLEIQRTEQGDSAMYLCASSLERGRGLRGYTFGSGTRLTVV.

The chain combines TRBV2 with TRBJ2-7, with D perhaps matching TRBD2 (6 bases). The germline CDR1 and CDR2 sequences are SNHLY and FYNNEI. The CDR3 totals 13 residues. The V gene lost 9 bases and the J gene lost 0 bases, with 12 bases spanning the gap. This chain's CDR3 is CARRQTSSYEQYF. The CDR3 region has the DNA TGTGCCAGGAGACAGACTAGCTCCTACGAGCAGTACTTC.

This clone was detected only a few times. V usage is TRBV10-1 and J usage is TRBJ1-1; 10 nucleotides align to TRBD1. The V gene end was trimmed by 8 bases and the J gene end by 2 bases; junction bases not matched to a gene: 8. This CDR3 has 15 amino acids. CDR1 WNHNN and CDR2 SYGVQD come from the germline V gene (reference sequence). The CDR3 loop reads CASSKDRGKNTEAFF. The CDR3 coding sequence is TGCGCCAGCTCAAAGGACAGGGGGAAAAACACTGAAGCTTTCTTT.

This clone was counted once. The V call is TRBV5-4, the J call TRBJ2-7; D is possibly TRBD1 (5 bases). V gave up 4 bases and J gave up 10 bases, with 18 bases separating them. Per the germline V gene, CDR1 is SGHNT and CDR2 is YYREEE (reference sequence). CDR3 length: 13 residues. Here the CDR3 DNA reads TGTGCCAGCAGCACCTACACCGCAACAGGACAGTACTTC. It codes for CASSTYTATGQYF.

Here the CDR3 reads CASQRTGIGNTIYF. CDR3 sequence (DNA): TGTGCCAGTCAACGCACAGGGATCGGAAACACCATATATTTT. V is TRBV19 and J is TRBJ1-3; possibly TRBD1 for D (6 bases). Germline lookup yields CDR1 LNHDA and CDR2 SQIVND (reference sequence). V lost 8 bases and J lost 4, with 15 bases in between. The CDR3 is 14 residues long.

Regarding this clone: At one end, the junction sequence differs from germline, possibly due to a read error. The CDR3, as DNA: TGTGCCAGCAGAGAAGACAGGGCTAGCAATCAGCCCCAGCATTTT. Protein: CASREDRASNQPQHF. The chain couples TRBV2 to TRBJ1-5, with TRBD1 matching 7 bases. Germline V gene sequence: CDR1 SNHLY, CDR2 FYNNEI. This CDR3 comprises 15 residues.

The V gene is TRBV6-5, the J gene TRBJ2-5; TRBD2 matches at 7 bases. Germline assignment: CDR1 MNHEY and CDR2 SVGAGI. The CDR3 is 13 amino acids. J was trimmed by 4 bases and V by 2 bases; bases with no gene match: 1. The CDR3 reads CASSYGEGETQYF. CDR3 bases: TGTGCCAGCAGTTACGGGGAGGGAGAGACCCAGTACTTC.

This sequence joins TRBV12-3 or TRBV12-4 and TRBJ1-2, with no clear D. The V end was cut by 1 base, the J end by 4 bases, with 7 bases between. The length of the CDR3 is 13 residues. The CDR3 nucleotides are TGTGCCAGCAGTTTAGATGCACTCTATGGCTACACCTTC. Its translation is CASSLDALYGYTF.

The chain links TRBV9 to TRBJ1-4; TRBD1 agrees at 9 bases. The V gene end was trimmed by 3 bases and the J gene end by 3 bases; junction bases not matched to a gene: 3. CDR1 is SGDLS, CDR2 YYNGEE, per germline. The CDR3 totals 15 residues. In nucleotides, the CDR3 is TGTGCCAGCAGCGGAGGGACAGGGTCTAATGAAAAACTGTTTTTT. Protein: CASSGGTGSNEKLFF.

The chain combines TRBV3-1 (or the pseudogene TRBV3-2) with TRBJ1-1; a weak D match, TRBD1 (6 bases). The germline CDR1 and CDR2 sequences are LGHDT and YNNKEL (reference sequence). V dropped 4 bases and J dropped 4 bases, with 10 bases sitting between them. CDR3 length: 13 amino acids. The CDR3 DNA is TGTGCCAGCAGCCCTAGGGGGGGCACTGAAGCTTTCTTT. This codes for CASSPRGGTEAFF.

The CDR3 DNA is TGTGCCAGCAGCGCGACAGATTCACCCCTCCACTTT. It translates to CASSATDSPLHF. V and J are TRBV5-4 and TRBJ1-6; a possible D gene is TRBD1 (5 bases). Germline lookup yields CDR1 SGHNT and CDR2 YYREEE (reference sequence). The V and J ends lost 4 bases and 8 bases respectively, with 7 bases between them. This CDR3 has 12 amino acids.

V gene TRBV7-9 combines with J gene TRBJ2-1; TRBD1 is a possible D gene (5 bases). V lost 2 bases, J lost 8 bases, and 7 bases lay in between. Germline values: CDR1 SEHNR, CDR2 FQNEAQ (reference sequence). The CDR3 spans 12 residues. CDR3 region: CASSLKGYEQFF. CDR3 DNA sequence: TGTGCCAGCAGCTTAAAGGGGTATGAGCAGTTCTTC.

The chain is built from TRBV7-2 and TRBJ2-2; 8 bases fit TRBD2. Germline CDR1 is SGHTA and CDR2 is FQGNSA. Trimming took 2 bases from V and 2 from J; bases not matched to a gene: 13. This CDR3 is 19 amino acids long. The CDR3 loop is CASSLTKAGALPNTGELFF. The DNA for the CDR3 is TGTGCCAGCAGCTTAACCAAAGCGGGGGCCCTACCTAACACCGGGGAGCTGTTTTTT.

V is TRBV18 and J is TRBJ1-6; 10 positions agree with TRBD1. The CDR3 is 15 residues long. Germline lookup yields CDR1 KGHSH and CDR2 LQKENI. Germline trimming cut 0 bases from V and 8 bases from J; bases unmatched to any gene: 1. CDR3 bases: TGTGCCAGCTCACCACCCGGGACAGGGGATTCACCCCTCCACTTT. Amino acids: CASSPPGTGDSPLHF. Full variable domain (remainder filled in from reference TRBV18 and TRBJ1-6): NAGVMQNPRHLVRRRGQEARLRCSPMKGHSHVYWYRQLPEEGLKFMVYLQKENIIDESGMPKERFSAEFPKEGPSILRIQQVVRGDSAAYFCASSPPGTGDSPLHFGNGTRLTVT.

The J gene is TRBJ2-1, the V gene TRBV2; D might be TRBD1 (5 bases). This CDR3 has 11 amino acids. V was trimmed by 1 base and J by 14 bases, leaving 9 bases between them. Germline values: CDR1 SNHLY, CDR2 FYNNEI. As DNA, the CDR3 is TGTGCCAGCAGTGAAGGACAGATAGAGTTCTTC. Amino acid sequence: CASSEGQIEFF.

The chain couples TRBV24-1 to TRBJ2-3, with D maybe TRBD2 (5 bases). From germline, CDR1 is KGHDR and CDR2 SFDVKD. The CDR3 consists of 16 residues. Trimming stripped 4 bases from V and 2 bases from J, with 15 bases between. Here the CDR3 DNA reads TGTGCCACCAGTGACAGCCTGCCGGGAAACACAGATACGCAGTATTTT. Its translation is CATSDSLPGNTDTQYF.

In this sample, this clone turned up once. This chain links TRBV11-3 with TRBJ2-3; TRBD1 agrees at 7 bases. Looked up from germline, CDR1 is SGHNT and CDR2 is YENEEA. V dropped 3 bases and J dropped 10; count of bases not matched to a gene: 4. CDR3 size: 12 residues. CDR3 region: CASSFYDRAQYF. The CDR3 DNA reads as TGTGCCAGCAGCTTTTATGACAGGGCGCAGTATTTT.

The CDR3 sequence: CASSLYPTGGLTEQFF. CDR3 nucleotides: TGCGCCAGCAGCTTGTATCCGACAGGGGGGCTCACTGAGCAGTTCTTC. The rearrangement links TRBV5-1 to TRBJ2-1; 9 bases fit TRBD1. V shed 1 base, J shed 9 bases, and the junction held 11 bases outside the gene matches. The CDR3 has 16 residues. Germline lookup yields CDR1 SGHRS and CDR2 YFSETQ. The full variable domain, in which reference TRBV5-1 and TRBJ2-1 provide the parts outside the CDR3, is KAGVTQTPRYLIKTRGQQVTLSCSPISGHRSVSWYQQTPGQGLQFLFEYFSETQRNKGNFPGRFSGRQFSNSRSEMNVSTLELGDSALYLCASSLYPTGGLTEQFFGPGTRLTVL.

V is TRBV18 and J is TRBJ1-1; TRBD1 aligns across 7 bases. Trimming removed 1 base from V and 1 base from J; junction bases left unmatched: 3. The CDR3 runs to 15 residues. Germline lookup yields CDR1 KGHSH and CDR2 LQKENI. The CDR3 bases are TGTGCCAGCTCACCACAGGGGGCGCGGAACACTGAAGCTTTCTTT. It codes for CASSPQGARNTEAFF.

The rearrangement links TRBV13 to TRBJ1-1, with 7 bases that match TRBD1. CDR1 is PRHDT and CDR2 is FYEKMQ in the germline V gene (reference sequence). The V and J ends lost 2 bases and 5 bases, in that order; junction bases with no gene match: 8. The CDR3 covers 15 residues. CDR3 nucleotides: TGTGCCAGCAGCTTACCGGGACAGCTTTGGACTGAAGCTTTCTTT. Translation gives CASSLPGQLWTEAFF.

This sequence joins TRBV6-1 and TRBJ1-3; possibly TRBD1 for D (5 bases). The V gene's germline CDR1 is MNHNS and CDR2 SASEGT. The ends were cut back, 3 bases at V and 2 bases at J, with 14 bases in the middle. This CDR3 spans 16 amino acids. For the CDR3, the DNA is TGTGCCAGCAGTGATCTCGTCAGGGAGGCTGGAAACACCATATATTTT. The encoded protein is CASSDLVREAGNTIYF.

This chain connects TRBV5-5 to TRBJ2-2; D perhaps matches TRBD2 (5 bases). The CDR3 contains 16 residues. Germline V gene sequence: CDR1 SGHKS, CDR2 YYEKEE (reference sequence). Trimming removed 0 bases from V and 1 base from J, with 10 bases in between. The CDR3 loop reads CASSLGGLVNTGELFF. CDR3 coding DNA: TGTGCCAGCAGCTTGGGAGGACTGGTGAACACCGGGGAGCTGTTTTTT.

There are many counts of this clone. This chain connects TRBV5-1 to TRBJ1-2, with 7 bases that match TRBD1. The CDR3 has 15 amino acids. The germline gives CDR1 SGHRS, CDR2 YFSETQ. V lost 4 bases and J lost 7; bases outside the gene matches: 13. The CDR3 coding sequence is TGCGCCAGCAGCCTCACTCCCGGGACAGCGAGTGGCTACACCTTC. Its translation is CASSLTPGTASGYTF.

The chain has TRBV13 and TRBJ1-1; tentative D call: TRBD1 (6 bases). Trimming removed 3 bases from V and 1 base from J, with 15 bases in between. The length of the CDR3 is 16 residues. The V gene's germline CDR1 is PRHDT and CDR2 FYEKMQ (reference sequence). CDR3 nucleotide sequence: TGTGCCAGCAGCTTCAGGGGCCTGGGGAGGAACACTGAAGCTTTCTTT. Translating it yields CASSFRGLGRNTEAFF.